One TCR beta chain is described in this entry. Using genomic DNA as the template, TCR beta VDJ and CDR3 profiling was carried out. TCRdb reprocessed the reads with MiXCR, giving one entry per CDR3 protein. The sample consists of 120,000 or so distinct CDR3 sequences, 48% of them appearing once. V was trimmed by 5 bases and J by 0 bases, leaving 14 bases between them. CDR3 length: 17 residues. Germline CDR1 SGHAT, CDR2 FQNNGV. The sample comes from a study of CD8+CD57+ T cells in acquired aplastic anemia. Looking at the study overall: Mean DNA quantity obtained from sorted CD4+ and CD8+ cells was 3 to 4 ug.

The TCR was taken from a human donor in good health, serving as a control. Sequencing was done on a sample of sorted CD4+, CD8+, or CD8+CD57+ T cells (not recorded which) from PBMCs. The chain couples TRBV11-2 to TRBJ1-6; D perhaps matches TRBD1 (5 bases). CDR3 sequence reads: CASSAWAGSSYNSPLHF. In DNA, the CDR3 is TGTGCCAGCAGCGCCTGGGCAGGGAGCTCCTATAATTCACCCCTCCACTTT.